A selection of T cell receptor beta chains follows, all from one sample in a study of blood T cells in healthy people across ages. Each CDR3 protein is one row after TCRdb ran MiXCR on the 5' RACE reads. The sample yields roughly 1.7 million distinct CDR3 sequences, roughly 32% seen once. The material sequenced was blood. The receptors derive from a woman between 25 and 40 years old in good health. Each CDR3 is given without its conserved first and last residue.

CDR3 length | J gene | V gene | CDR3 protein
12 | TRBJ2-1 | TRBV20-1 | STEDGSSYNEQF
13 | TRBJ1-4 | TRBV4-2 | ASSQHEADRPSLF
13 | TRBJ2-1 | TRBV29-1 | SVRMGPQAHNEQF
14 | TRBJ1-1 | TRBV6-1 | ASSDWQSAPNTEAF
11 | TRBJ2-2 | TRBV7-3 | ASSLSHTGERF
14 | TRBJ2-5 | TRBV5-1 | ASSPTGQSRTYGQY
13 | TRBJ1-1 | TRBV20-1 | SAETGDEVNTEAF
13 | TRBJ2-5 | TRBV20-1 | SARAVAGDQETQY
13 | TRBJ2-7 | TRBV4-1 | ASSQLQGHLYEQY
15 | TRBJ2-1 | TRBV12-5 | ASGFFALGTAYNEQF
14 | TRBJ2-1 | TRBV20-1 | SATSGPGLSYNEQF
12 | TRBJ2-3 | TRBV20-1 | SARGVNFGDTQY
10 | TRBJ1-2 | TRBV20-1 | SANSHDYGYT
13 | TRBJ2-1 | TRBV6-1 | AGEGGQGAVDEQF
12 | TRBJ1-2 | TRBV9 | ASSVDWRNYGYT
14 | TRBJ2-7 | TRBV2 | ASSARGATGSYEQY
11 | TRBJ2-5 | TRBV15 | ATKTGSGETQY
13 | TRBJ2-7 | TRBV12-3/TRBV12-4 | ASSLGQGGVYEQY
10 | TRBJ1-1 | TRBV6-1 | ASSVGQPEAF
13 | TRBJ2-3 | TRBV7-9 | ASSLVVGRPDTQY
10 | TRBJ2-7 | TRBV29-1 | SGGHGTYEQY
10 | TRBJ1-1 | TRBV13 | ASSLYGEGAF
11 | TRBJ1-1 | TRBV6-1 | ASSENRVTEAF
16 | TRBJ2-3 | TRBV9 | ASSVGGSTLGWTDTQY
13 | TRBJ2-1 | TRBV12-3/TRBV12-4 | ASSRRQVNYNEQF
13 | TRBJ2-3 | TRBV20-1 | SASNPTGSTDTQY
11 | TRBJ1-2 | TRBV29-1 | SVEGTSNYGYT
10 | TRBJ2-7 | TRBV6-1 | ASLEEDYEQY
14 | TRBJ2-3 | TRBV5-1 | ASSLDRDQYTDTQY
11 | TRBJ1-2 | TRBV7-9 | ASSIQVSGGYT
12 | TRBJ2-7 | TRBV7-9 | ASSAQGPNYEQY
10 | TRBJ1-2 | TRBV20-1 | SAKGQKVRYT
14 | TRBJ2-1 | TRBV6-1 | ASSGPSGRGTNEQF
14 | TRBJ2-1 | TRBV6-2/TRBV6-3 | ASSYSLTGGLNEQF
11 | TRBJ2-3 | TRBV7-6 | ASRSASTDTQY
11 | TRBJ2-7 | TRBV7-2 | ASSASQGEEQY
13 | TRBJ2-7 | TRBV10-3 | AISEAGAGSYEQY
11 | TRBJ2-1 | TRBV5-6 | ASSPTFYNEQF
13 | TRBJ2-7 | TRBV28 | ASSTRAGPAYEQY
12 | TRBJ2-7 | TRBV30 | AWNRGGITYEQY
10 | TRBJ2-7 | TRBV5-5 | ASSLFLNEQY
11 | TRBJ2-7 | TRBV29-1 | SAGQGAPNEQY
13 | TRBJ2-1 | TRBV5-1 | ASSFSGRDGNEQF
12 | TRBJ2-2 | TRBV29-1 | SVDDTTNTGELF
13 | TRBJ2-6 | TRBV6-1 | ASSEGDSGANVLT
8 | TRBJ2-7 | TRBV20-1 | SAGETEQY
13 | TRBJ2-1 | TRBV27 | ASTASGRADNEQF